This T cell receptor (beta chain) derives from a study of beta chain features in type 1 diabetes. Turning to the study itself: The number of sorted cells examined across all samples was fewer than 110,000,000.

The V end lost 3 bases, the J end lost 0 bases, and 5 bases lay between the germline ends. This CDR3 is built from 12 residues. The germline V gene encodes CDR1 SQVTM and CDR2 ANQGSEA. Sorting of CD4+ naive, central memory, regulatory and stem cell-like memory cells was performed via CD45RO/CCR7/CD25/CD127/CD95/CD27. What was sequenced were expressed TCRB transcripts, since all of the isolated RNA had been reverse transcribed. The table came from immunoSEQ multiplex PCR; TCRdb's copy has only in-frame clones and leaves some out. The sample yields around 500,000 clones, about an eighth seen once. The sample consisted of naive CD4+ T cells from blood. This sequence joins TRBV29-1 and TRBJ1-2; D unclear. The TCR was taken from a young woman in good health. The CDR3 spells CSVDRSNYGYTF. For the CDR3, the DNA is TGCAGCGTTGACAGATCTAACTATGGCTACACCTTC.